The 18 T cell receptor beta chains presented below share a single source sample, sequenced in a study of blood T cell repertoires in COVID-19. Repertoires were generated with immunoSEQ multiplex PCR, while TCRdb's copy carries only in-frame clones and drops some. The repertoire holds about 480,000 clones, with about 90% as singletons. The sample taken for sequencing was PBMCs or T cells enriched from blood (not recorded which). All receptors derive from a woman under 30 with acute COVID-19.

V and J are TRBV18 and TRBJ1-2; D is undetermined. This CDR3 has 13 residues. Deletions cut 5 bases from V and 1 base from J, with 8 bases between. CDR1 and CDR2 from the germline V gene are KGHSH and LQKENI. The CDR3 region is CASSLEGNYGYTF. In nucleotides, the CDR3 is TGTGCCAGCTCATTGGAGGGTAACTATGGCTACACCTTC.

The genes are TRBV4-3 and TRBJ1-2; D is unresolved. V was trimmed by 1 base and J by 4 bases, leaving 13 bases between them. This CDR3 region has 15 residues. Germline V CDR1 and CDR2: LGHNA, YSLEER. The CDR3 nucleotides read TGCGCCAGCAGCCAAGTTATGGACTCGGGCTATGGCTACACCTTC. It is translated as CASSQVMDSGYGYTF.

The rearrangement uses TRBV7-6 and TRBJ1-3; 7 nucleotides line up with TRBD1. The CDR3 runs to 18 residues. The germline CDR1 and CDR2 sequences are SGHVS and FNYEAQ. Trimming took 5 bases from V and 1 from J; bases not matched to a gene: 14. CDR3 in DNA: TGTGCCAGCAGCCCCGACCTAAGACAGGGCTATTCTGGAAACACCATATATTTT. Translating gives CASSPDLRQGYSGNTIYF.

The J gene is TRBJ1-1, the V gene TRBV19, with D uncertain. Trimming shortened V by 7 bases and J by 6 bases, and 9 bases separated the two germline ends. This CDR3 has 11 amino acids. CDR1 LNHDA and CDR2 SQIVND come from the germline V gene (reference sequence). This chain's CDR3 is CASILDAEAFF. The CDR3 bases are TGTGCCAGTATTTTAGACGCTGAAGCTTTCTTT. The full variable domain, its missing parts supplied by reference TRBV19 and TRBJ1-1, is DGGITQSPKYLFRKEGQNVTLSCEQNLNHDAMYWYRQDPGQGLRLIYYSQIVNDFQKGDIAEGYSVSREKKESFPLTVTSAQKNPTAFYLCASILDAEAFFGQGTRLTVV.

The chain combines TRBV18 with TRBJ1-5, with D possibly being TRBD1 (6 bases). Germline V gene data show CDR1 as KGHSH and CDR2 as LQKENI. Trimming cost V 3 bases and J 5 bases, with 14 bases left between them. This CDR3 is 15 amino acids long. In DNA, the CDR3 is TGTGCCAGCTCACCCCCGATGGGGGCTGATCAGCCCCAGCATTTT. Translated: CASSPPMGADQPQHF.

The chain employs TRBV10-3 and TRBJ2-7; 14 bases fit TRBD2. V shed 5 bases, J shed 2 bases, and the junction held 8 bases outside the gene matches. The CDR3 totals 17 residues. Germline V gives CDR1 ENHRY, CDR2 SYGVKD. The chain's CDR3 is CAISTGTSGSPAYEQYF. The CDR3 DNA reads as TGTGCCATCAGTACCGGGACTAGCGGGAGTCCAGCCTACGAGCAGTACTTC.

The chain joins TRBV28 to TRBJ2-1; tentatively, D is TRBD2 (5 bases). The V and J ends lost 5 bases and 1 base respectively, with 15 bases between them. CDR3 length: 16 amino acids. The germline V gene encodes CDR1 MDHEN and CDR2 SYDVKM. The CDR3 loop reads CASSAGGLLSYNEQFF. CDR3 bases: TGTGCCAGCAGTGCCGGAGGCCTCCTTTCCTACAATGAGCAGTTCTTC.

The chain has TRBV12-3 or TRBV12-4 and TRBJ1-2; D unresolved. The length of the CDR3 is 12 residues. The germline V and J ends were trimmed by 10 bases and 8 bases, with 17 bases remaining between them. This CDR3 reads CAIMGPGIGYTF. As DNA, the CDR3 is TGTGCCATCATGGGTCCGGGGATCGGCTACACCTTC.

The rearrangement joins TRBV5-4 to TRBJ2-1; tentative D call: TRBD2 (6 bases). The CDR3 is 15 residues long. Germline loops: CDR1 SGHNT, CDR2 YYREEE (reference sequence). V was clipped by 0 bases and J by 2 bases, with 9 bases between them. Here the CDR3 reads CASSLGAGAYNEQFF. CDR3 sequence (DNA): TGTGCCAGCAGCTTGGGAGCGGGTGCCTACAATGAGCAGTTCTTC. The full variable domain, its missing parts supplied by reference TRBV5-4 and TRBJ2-1, is ETGVTQSPTHLIKTRGQQVTLRCSSQSGHNTVSWYQQALGQGPQFIFQYYREEENGRGNFPPRFSGLQFPNYSSELNVNALELDDSALYLCASSLGAGAYNEQFFGPGTRLTVL.

CDR3 protein: CASSSGGSEAFF. The CDR3 DNA is TGTGCCAGCAGCTCAGGGGGCAGTGAAGCTTTCTTT. The chain couples TRBV7-3 to TRBJ1-1, with 8 bases lining up with TRBD1. The ends lost 4 bases at V and 7 bases at J; junction bases unmatched: 2. This CDR3 region has 12 residues. Germline values: CDR1 SGHTA, CDR2 FQGTGA.

This clone came up a few times. The rearrangement joins TRBV24-1 to TRBJ1-4, with D possibly TRBD1 on 5 matching bases. In germline, CDR1 is KGHDR, CDR2 SFDVKD. Trimming removed 10 bases at V and 8 bases at J, with 16 bases between. This CDR3 has 13 amino acids. CDR3 bases: TGTGCCACTCAAGGGATGGCAGGGGAAAAACTGTTTTTT. Amino acids: CATQGMAGEKLFF.

The chain joins TRBV3-1 (or the pseudogene TRBV3-2) to TRBJ1-2; D ambiguous. Germline CDR1 LGHDT, CDR2 YNNKEL (reference sequence). The CDR3 consists of 11 residues. The V and J ends lost 1 base and 8 bases respectively, with 5 bases between them. The DNA of the CDR3 is TGTGCCAGCAGCCAAGGGCGGGGCTACACCTTC. Amino acid sequence: CASSQGRGYTF.

The V call is TRBV19, the J call TRBJ1-3; 9 nucleotides agree with TRBD1. The CDR3 is 16 residues long. The junction had 8 bases not matched to a gene; V was cut back by 4 bases and J by 4 bases. The V gene's germline CDR1 is LNHDA and CDR2 SQIVND (reference sequence). For the CDR3, the DNA is TGTGCCAGTAGTACCCGGGGACAGGGATCCGGAAACACCATATATTTT. This codes for CASSTRGQGSGNTIYF.

This chain connects TRBV19 to TRBJ1-2, with 8 bases that match TRBD1. Germline V gives CDR1 LNHDA, CDR2 SQIVND (reference sequence). This CDR3 has 15 residues. J gave up 1 base and V 7 bases, and 8 bases lay outside the gene matches. CDR3 loop: CASKDQGASNYGYTF. The CDR3 DNA reads TGTGCCAGTAAGGATCAGGGGGCCAGTAACTATGGCTACACCTTC.

This rearrangement joins TRBV28 to TRBJ1-1; TRBD1 is a possible D gene (5 bases). The CDR3 length is 14 residues. V lost 1 base and J 4 bases, leaving 10 bases between the germline ends. Germline V CDR1 and CDR2: MDHEN, SYDVKM. CDR3 DNA sequence: TGTGCCAGCAGTTTATTACGCGGGGGCACTGAAGCTTTCTTT. Protein: CASSLLRGGTEAFF.

The chain couples TRBV19 to TRBJ1-3, with D possibly being TRBD1 (6 bases). The CDR3 has 11 amino acids. From germline, CDR1 is LNHDA and CDR2 SQIVND (reference sequence). V shed 8 bases and J shed 8 bases, with 10 bases lying between them. The CDR3 DNA is TGTGCCAGTTCACAGGGTCACACCATATATTTT. Protein: CASSQGHTIYF. Variable domain in full (rest from reference TRBV19 and TRBJ1-3): DGGITQSPKYLFRKEGQNVTLSCEQNLNHDAMYWYRQDPGQGLRLIYYSQIVNDFQKGDIAEGYSVSREKKESFPLTVTSAQKNPTAFYLCASSQGHTIYFGEGSWLTVV.

The CDR3 reads CASSLGSWEAGEETQYF. The CDR3 coding sequence is TGTGCCAGCAGCTTAGGGTCGTGGGAAGCCGGGGAGGAGACCCAGTACTTC. The gene calls are TRBV11-2 and TRBJ2-5; D is possibly TRBD2 (5 bases). The germline CDR1 and CDR2 sequences are SGHAT and FQNNGV. Trimming cost V 1 base and J 5 bases, with 20 bases left between them. The CDR3 contains 17 residues.

Only one count was recorded for this clone. The CDR3 loop reads CASSMDQGNTEAFF. CDR3 nucleotide sequence: TGTGCCAGTAGTATGGATCAGGGAAACACTGAAGCTTTCTTT. The chain has TRBV19 and TRBJ1-1; the D gene is possibly TRBD1 (5 bases). This CDR3 has 14 residues. V was clipped by 3 bases and J by 2 bases, with 10 bases between them. Germline V gene lookup returns CDR1 LNHDA and CDR2 SQIVND (reference sequence). Full variable domain (missing parts from reference TRBV19 and TRBJ1-1): DGGITQSPKYLFRKEGQNVTLSCEQNLNHDAMYWYRQDPGQGLRLIYYSQIVNDFQKGDIAEGYSVSREKKESFPLTVTSAQKNPTAFYLCASSMDQGNTEAFFGQGTRLTVV.